This TCR beta chain emerged from a study of blood T cell repertoires in COVID-19. On the study more broadly: T cells, B-cell-depleted T cells, or PBMCs provided the cDNA or gDNA that served as material.

Germline CDR1 reads KGHSH; CDR2 reads LQKENI. The CDR3 extends over 15 amino acids. V lost 0 bases and J lost 7, with 15 bases in between. TCRdb keeps only in-frame clones here, not all; method: immunoSEQ multiplex PCR. In the table there are around 70,000 clones, approximately 79% of which are singletons. J is TRBJ1-2 and V is TRBV18, with a possible D match to TRBD1 (5 bases). This clonotype was sampled from a woman in her fifties or sixties with acute or convalescent COVID-19. The sample consisted of peripheral blood. Written as DNA, the CDR3 is TGTGCCAGCTCACCACCCGGGACGGGGGAGAGTGGCTACACCTTC. It translates to CASSPPGTGESGYTF.